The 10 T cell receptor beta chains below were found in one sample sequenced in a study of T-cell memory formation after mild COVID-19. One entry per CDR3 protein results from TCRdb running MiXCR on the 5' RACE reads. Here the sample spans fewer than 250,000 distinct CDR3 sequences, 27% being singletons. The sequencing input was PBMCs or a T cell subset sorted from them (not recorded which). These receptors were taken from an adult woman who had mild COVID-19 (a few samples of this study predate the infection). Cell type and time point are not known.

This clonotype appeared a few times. As DNA, the CDR3 is TGTGCCAGCAGCTCGGCGGGGGGGCCGACAGATACGCAGTATTTT. This codes for CASSSAGGPTDTQYF. The genes are TRBV11-3 and TRBJ2-3, with TRBD2 identical over 9 bases. Trimming at V came to 4 bases and at J to 3 bases, leaving 5 bases not matched to a gene. The CDR3 consists of 15 residues. Germline CDR1 is SGHNT and CDR2 is YENEEA.

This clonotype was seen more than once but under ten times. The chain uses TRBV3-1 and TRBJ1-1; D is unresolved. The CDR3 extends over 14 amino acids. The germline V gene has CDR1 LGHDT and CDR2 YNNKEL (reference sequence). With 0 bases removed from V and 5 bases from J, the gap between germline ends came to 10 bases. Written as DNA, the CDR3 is TGTGCCAGCAGCCAAGATGGACGACGGACTGAAGCTTTCTTT. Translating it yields CASSQDGRRTEAFF.

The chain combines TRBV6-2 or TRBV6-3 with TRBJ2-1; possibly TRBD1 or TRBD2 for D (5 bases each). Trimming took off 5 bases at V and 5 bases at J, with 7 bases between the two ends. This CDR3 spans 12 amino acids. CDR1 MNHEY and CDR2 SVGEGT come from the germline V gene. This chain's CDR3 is CASSQGHNEQFF. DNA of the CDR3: TGTGCCAGCAGTCAGGGACACAATGAGCAGTTCTTC.

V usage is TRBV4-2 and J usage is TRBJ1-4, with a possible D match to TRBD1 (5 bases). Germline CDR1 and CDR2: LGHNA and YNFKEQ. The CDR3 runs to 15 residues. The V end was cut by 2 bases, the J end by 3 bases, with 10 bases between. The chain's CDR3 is CASSQPGGANEKLFF. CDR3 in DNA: TGTGCCAGCAGCCAACCTGGGGGTGCTAATGAAAAACTGTTTTTT.

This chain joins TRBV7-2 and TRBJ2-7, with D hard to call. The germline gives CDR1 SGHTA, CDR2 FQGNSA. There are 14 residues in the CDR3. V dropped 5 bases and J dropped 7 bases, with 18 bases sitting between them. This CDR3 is CASSQMIGSLEQYF. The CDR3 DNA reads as TGTGCCAGCAGCCAGATGATTGGGTCGCTTGAGCAGTACTTC.

The CDR3 loop reads CASSLASGVGPSTDTQYF. The CDR3 nucleotides read TGTGCCAGCAGCTTAGCGTCAGGGGTAGGGCCCTCCACAGATACGCAGTATTTT. The chain couples TRBV7-2 to TRBJ2-3; D might be TRBD1 (6 bases). This CDR3 is built from 18 residues. V lost 0 bases and J lost 2, with 18 bases in between. CDR1 is SGHTA and CDR2 is FQGNSA in the germline V gene.

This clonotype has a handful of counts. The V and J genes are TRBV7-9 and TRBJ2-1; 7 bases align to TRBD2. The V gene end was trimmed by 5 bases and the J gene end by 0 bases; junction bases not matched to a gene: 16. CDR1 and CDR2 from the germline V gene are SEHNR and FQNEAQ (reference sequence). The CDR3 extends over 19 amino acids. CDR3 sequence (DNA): TGTGCCAGCAGCGGACTAGTCCATGCGACCTTCAGCTCCTACAATGAGCAGTTCTTC. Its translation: CASSGLVHATFSSYNEQFF.

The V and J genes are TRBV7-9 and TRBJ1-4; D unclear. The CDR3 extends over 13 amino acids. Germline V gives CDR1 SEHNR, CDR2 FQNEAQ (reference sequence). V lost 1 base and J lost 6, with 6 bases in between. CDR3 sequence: CASSLDPDEKLFF. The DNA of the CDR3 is TGTGCCAGCAGCTTAGACCCAGATGAAAAACTGTTTTTT.

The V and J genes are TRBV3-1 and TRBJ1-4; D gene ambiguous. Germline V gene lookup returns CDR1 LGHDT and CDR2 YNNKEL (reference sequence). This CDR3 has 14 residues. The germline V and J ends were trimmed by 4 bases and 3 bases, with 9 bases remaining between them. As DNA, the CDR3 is TGTGCCAGCAGCCGGACGACCCCTAATGAAAAACTGTTTTTT. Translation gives CASSRTTPNEKLFF.

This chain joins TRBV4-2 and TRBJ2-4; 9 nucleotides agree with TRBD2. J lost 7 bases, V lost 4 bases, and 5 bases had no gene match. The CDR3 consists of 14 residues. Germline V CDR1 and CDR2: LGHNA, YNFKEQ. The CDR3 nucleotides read TGTGCCAGCAGCCCGCGACTAGCGGCTAACATTCAGTACTTC. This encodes CASSPRLAANIQYF.